This T cell receptor (beta chain) derives from a study of OX40 agonist ivuxolimab in advanced cancers. Study information: Intravenous ivuxolimab was administered to patients every 2 weeks at 0.01 to 10 mg/kg. Notes on the study in general: Dose levels from 0.1 to 3.0 mg/kg saw CD4+ and CD8+ blood T cells expand clonally by week 6. On average, CD8+ T cells had more expanded clones than CD4+.

Concerning this clone: Its antigen is currently unknown.

This table comes from immunoSEQ multiplex PCR, and its TCRdb copy is limited to in-frame clones, with some not included. The profile shows some 44,000 clones, over 80% of them singletons. It was autoimmune disease history or systemic immunosuppression that excluded patients. The germline V gene has CDR1 SGHAT and CDR2 FQNNGV. The CDR3 runs 16 residues. Unmatched junction bases numbered 9, after V lost 4 bases and J lost 1 base. The receptor's source is an adult with an advanced solid tumor such as melanoma, head and neck, liver or kidney cancer. The source material was CD4+ or CD8+ T cells sorted from blood, sampled in a trial of the OX40 agonist ivuxolimab. The rearrangement joins TRBV11-2 to TRBJ1-2, with 7 bases matching TRBD1. CDR3 loop: CASSSVRDRLNYGYTF. In DNA form, the CDR3 reads TGTGCCAGCAGCTCGGTCAGGGACAGACTTAACTATGGCTACACCTTC. The complete variable domain, with remaining parts taken from reference TRBV11-2 and TRBJ1-2, reads EAGVAQSPRYKIIEKRQSVAFWCNPISGHATLYWYQQILGQGPKLLIQFQNNGVVDDSQLPKDRFSAERLKGVDSTLKIQPAKLEDSAVYLCASSSVRDRLNYGYTFGSGTRLTVV.